This T cell receptor beta chain was retrieved from a study of T cells in Graves' hyperthyroidism and ophthalmopathy. Germline V gene sequence: CDR1 SGHDT, CDR2 YYEEEE. This CDR3 has 14 residues. V trimming: 5 bases; J trimming: 1 base; junction bases outside the gene matches: 3. The sample holds many counts of this clonotype. The antigen is unknown. Findings and limits, study-wide: Ophthalmopathy was separated from stable hyperthyroidism by a 13 V-J model. Ophthalmopathy got predicted by the model a median roughly 6.1 months before its onset.

In the ophthalmopathy cohort, Clinical Activity Score was at least 3, NOSPECS grade at least 4, and duration under 3 months. Each 10 ml fresh peripheral blood draw supplied the PBMCs. RNA transcripts gave rise to amplified TCR beta CDR3 regions. First-round RT-PCR with HTBI primers amplified the TCR CDR3 region. Each CDR3 protein gets one entry after TCRdb re-called the multiplex PCR reads with MiXCR. The repertoire consists of 310,000 or so distinct CDR3 sequences, with approximately 17% occurring once and the leading ten covering about 50%. The material sequenced was blood. This sequence originates from a woman aged 60 to 75 with Graves' ophthalmopathy. This chain links TRBV5-6 with TRBJ2-1, with 7 bases lining up with TRBD1. The CDR3 DNA reads as TGTGCCAGCAGGATACAGGGGTCCTACAATGAGCAGTTCTTC. Protein: CASRIQGSYNEQFF.